The 30 T cell receptor beta chains below come from one sample, sequenced in a study of T cells in Graves' hyperthyroidism and ophthalmopathy. RNA transcripts yielded amplified TCR beta CDR3 regions. The HTBI primer set was used in a first-round RT-PCR of the TCR CDR3. TCRdb reprocessed the multiplex PCR reads via MiXCR and lists one record per CDR3 protein. This repertoire shows over 250,000 distinct CDR3 sequences, approximately 23% found once; its top ten account for roughly 60%. Sequencing used blood. The receptor source for this set is a man younger than 40 with Graves' ophthalmopathy.

In DNA form, the CDR3 reads TGCGCCAGCAGCCAACCCTCCTTTACCGGTCCCCAGCATTTT. Amino acid sequence: CASSQPSFTGPQHF. The rearrangement links TRBV4-1 to TRBJ1-5, with D uncertain. The V and J ends lost 2 bases and 10 bases respectively, with 15 bases between them. The CDR3 has 14 residues. The germline V gene has CDR1 MGHRA and CDR2 YSYEKL.

This clonotype was seen a few times. The chain is built from TRBV6-6 and TRBJ1-1; TRBD1 is a possible D gene (5 bases). The germline V gene encodes CDR1 MNHNY and CDR2 SVGAGI (reference sequence). Trimming removed 0 bases at V and 0 bases at J, with 8 bases between. The CDR3 loop spans 15 amino acids. The CDR3 bases are TGTGCCAGCAGTTACTCGAGGGGACTGAACACTGAAGCTTTCTTT. The encoded protein is CASSYSRGLNTEAFF.

About this clonotype: This sequence may be a read error, since a much larger clone differs from it by one base. The chain uses TRBV11-2 and TRBJ2-3, with 10 bases fitting TRBD2. CDR1 is SGHAT, CDR2 FQNNGV, per germline. The CDR3 is 16 amino acids. For the CDR3, the DNA is TGTGCCAACAGCCAGGGAGCGGGAGGGACTGGAGATACGCAGTATTTT. It specifies CANSQGAGGTGDTQYF.

In its sample, this clonotype was seen a few times. The genes are TRBV28 and TRBJ1-2; TRBD1 is a possible D gene (5 bases). Germline CDR1 is MDHEN and CDR2 is SYDVKM. This CDR3 is built from 14 residues. Trimming took 1 base from V and 7 from J, leaving 13 bases between them. CDR3 sequence (DNA): TGTGCCAGCAGTTTATCGGGGTTGGGGGGTGGCTACACCTTC. Protein: CASSLSGLGGGYTF.

This clonotype has a count of ten or more. The rearrangement links TRBV2 to TRBJ1-1; 7 bases align to TRBD1. The CDR3 loop spans 15 amino acids. Germline trimming cut 9 bases from V and 0 bases from J; bases unmatched to any gene: 10. Germline V gene lookup returns CDR1 SNHLY and CDR2 FYNNEI. The CDR3 DNA is TGTGCCAGGACAGGGCTAGGAGGGATGAACACTGAAGCTTTCTTT. It is translated as CARTGLGGMNTEAFF.

Ten or more counts support this clonotype. The chain recombines TRBV2 with TRBJ1-4, with D possibly matching TRBD1 (5 bases). There are 12 residues in the CDR3. The V end lost 6 bases, the J end lost 6 bases, and 8 bases lay between the germline ends. The V gene's germline CDR1 is SNHLY and CDR2 FYNNEI. The CDR3 loop reads CASSRADEKLFF. The DNA of the CDR3 is TGTGCCAGCAGCAGGGCAGATGAAAAACTGTTTTTT.

This clonotype came up a few times. The CDR3 nucleotides are TGTGCCAGCAGCCAGGGACAGGGCTTTTATAATTCACCCCTCCACTTT. Translated, it gives CASSQGQGFYNSPLHF. V and J are TRBV7-9 and TRBJ1-6; 9 nucleotides match TRBD1. The CDR3 length is 16 residues. The germline gives CDR1 SEHNR, CDR2 FQNEAQ (reference sequence). Trimming removed 5 bases from V and 4 bases from J; junction bases left unmatched: 6.

In this sample, this clonotype turned up many times. This chain links TRBV3-1 with TRBJ1-5; D is unclear. V lost 2 bases and J lost 9, with 8 bases in between. This CDR3 contains 12 residues. Germline loops: CDR1 LGHDT, CDR2 YNNKEL (reference sequence). In DNA, the CDR3 is TGTGCCAGCAGCCAAATCGGTGGGCCCCAGCATTTT. Amino acids: CASSQIGGPQHF.

The sample holds a few counts of this clonotype. The chain couples TRBV4-2 to TRBJ2-5; 9 bases are a match to TRBD1. CDR3 length: 15 residues. V lost 4 bases and J lost 5; bases outside the gene matches: 8. Per the germline V gene, CDR1 is LGHNA and CDR2 is YNFKEQ. The CDR3 loop is CASSLQDRGFETQYF. The CDR3 DNA is TGTGCCAGCAGCCTCCAGGACAGGGGTTTTGAGACCCAGTACTTC.

This clonotype has only a few counts. The chain links TRBV9 to TRBJ2-7; TRBD1 might be the D (5 bases). Germline assignment: CDR1 SGDLS and CDR2 YYNGEE. The CDR3 has 14 amino acids. V gave up 4 bases and J gave up 6 bases, with 17 bases separating them. The CDR3 DNA reads as TGTGCCAGCAGCCTTCACCCTCAGGGTGGCGAGCAGTACTTC. Translating gives CASSLHPQGGEQYF.

The V call is TRBV5-1, the J call TRBJ1-5, with D unresolved. CDR1 and CDR2 from the germline V gene are SGHRS and YFSETQ. This CDR3 has 15 amino acids. V was cut by 1 base and J by 3 bases, with 11 bases left in between. CDR3 DNA sequence: TGCGCCAGCAGCTTGCGGCCAGGCGTCAATCAGCCCCAGCATTTT. Its translation: CASSLRPGVNQPQHF.

This clonotype appeared a few times. The J gene is TRBJ2-5, the V gene TRBV28; D is uncertain. In germline, CDR1 is MDHEN, CDR2 SYDVKM. Trimming cost V 4 bases and J 5 bases, with 17 bases left between them. The CDR3 is made up of 15 amino acids. The CDR3 reads CASSSNGVARETQYF. The CDR3 DNA is TGTGCCAGCAGTTCCAATGGAGTAGCAAGGGAGACCCAGTACTTC.

This chain links TRBV9 with TRBJ2-7; D is perhaps TRBD2 (5 bases). The V end was cut by 2 bases, the J end by 5 bases, with 20 bases between. Germline V lookup: CDR1 SGDLS, CDR2 YYNGEE. This CDR3 spans 16 amino acids. CDR3 in amino acids: CASSVVPDSRAHEQYF. In DNA form, the CDR3 reads TGTGCCAGCAGCGTTGTTCCGGACTCGAGGGCCCACGAGCAGTACTTC.

This clonotype came up many times. V gene TRBV5-1 combines with J gene TRBJ2-1; D possibly corresponds to TRBD1 (6 bases). The length of the CDR3 is 16 residues. In germline, CDR1 is SGHRS, CDR2 YFSETQ. Trimming removed 0 bases at V and 3 bases at J, with 13 bases between. This chain's CDR3 is CASSLAGQPNYNEQFF. For the CDR3, the DNA is TGCGCCAGCAGCTTGGCGGGACAACCCAACTACAATGAGCAGTTCTTC.

This clonotype was counted ten times or more. This chain links TRBV7-2 with TRBJ2-7; D unresolved. Germline CDR1 and CDR2: SGHTA and FQGNSA. V lost 7 bases and J 1 base, leaving 14 bases between the germline ends. This CDR3 is 14 amino acids long. CDR3 nucleotides: TGTGCCAGCACCCTTAGGTCGGGTTCCTACGAGCAGTACTTC. Amino acids: CASTLRSGSYEQYF.

This clonotype was counted many times. DNA of the CDR3: TGTGCCAGCAGCTTAGAAGACAATGAGCAGTTCTTC. This sequence encodes CASSLEDNEQFF. The V and J genes are TRBV11-1 and TRBJ2-1; D unresolved. This CDR3 is built from 12 residues. Germline V lookup: CDR1 SGHAT, CDR2 FQDESV (reference sequence). V lost 1 base, J lost 5 bases, and 3 bases lay in between.

This clonotype came up a few times. The CDR3 region is CASSLTVPSYEQYF. For the CDR3, the DNA is TGCGCCAGCAGCTTGACTGTACCCTCCTACGAGCAGTACTTC. The chain employs TRBV5-1 and TRBJ2-7; D gene unclear. From germline, CDR1 is SGHRS and CDR2 YFSETQ. There are 14 residues in the CDR3. Trimming cost V 1 base and J 0 bases, with 8 bases left between them.

The sample holds a few counts of this clonotype. This chain uses TRBV5-1 with TRBJ2-5; D unresolved. The CDR3 totals 14 residues. V shed 3 bases and J shed 3 bases, with 12 bases lying between them. Germline CDR1 is SGHRS and CDR2 is YFSETQ. The CDR3 region is CASSYSVQEETQYF. The CDR3 coding sequence is TGCGCCAGCAGCTATTCAGTTCAGGAAGAGACCCAGTACTTC. Supplemented by reference TRBV5-1 and TRBJ2-5, the full variable domain reads KAGVTQTPRYLIKTRGQQVTLSCSPISGHRSVSWYQQTPGQGLQFLFEYFSETQRNKGNFPGRFSGRQFSNSRSEMNVSTLELGDSALYLCASSYSVQEETQYFGPGTRLLVL.

This clonotype was observed a few times. The V and J genes are TRBV2 and TRBJ1-2; TRBD1 is a possible D gene (6 bases). The ends were cut back, 5 bases at V and 2 bases at J, with 15 bases in the middle. Germline V gene sequence: CDR1 SNHLY, CDR2 FYNNEI. The CDR3 covers 15 residues. The CDR3 nucleotides read TGTGCCAGCAGTTTCGAACGGGGGCTCAACTATGGCTACACCTTC. Protein sequence: CASSFERGLNYGYTF.

The table lists this clonotype with a few counts. The V call is TRBV6-1, the J call TRBJ1-1; 7 positions agree with TRBD1. The junction had 10 bases not matched to a gene; V was cut back by 9 bases and J by 6 bases. Germline V gives CDR1 MNHNS, CDR2 SASEGT. The CDR3 consists of 13 residues. In nucleotides, the CDR3 is TGTGCCAGTACCCCTCAGACAGGGCCTGAAGCTTTCTTT. Translation: CASTPQTGPEAFF.

This clonotype was counted only a few times. This chain links TRBV5-1 with TRBJ1-2; D is undetermined. There are 14 residues in the CDR3. V was trimmed by 3 bases and J by 1 base, leaving 10 bases between them. Germline CDR1 reads SGHRS; CDR2 reads YFSETQ. CDR3 nucleotide sequence: TGCGCCAGCAGCTGGAACACCGATAACTATGGCTACACCTTC. The encoded protein is CASSWNTDNYGYTF.

V and J are TRBV28 and TRBJ2-5; D gene ambiguous. Germline lookup yields CDR1 MDHEN and CDR2 SYDVKM. This CDR3 is 11 amino acids long. Between the trimmed V and J ends, which lost 5 bases and 3 bases, there was a span of 4 bases. The CDR3, as DNA: TGTGCCAGCAGTATAAAAGAGACCCAGTACTTC. The encoded protein is CASSIKETQYF. Looking up the rest from reference TRBV28 and TRBJ2-5 gives the full variable domain: DVKVTQSSRYLVKRTGEKVFLECVQDMDHENMFWYRQDPGLGLRLIYFSYDVKMKEKGDIPEGYSVSREKKERFSLILESASTNQTSMYLCASSIKETQYFGPGTRLLVL.

This clonotype was seen a handful of times. This sequence joins TRBV7-8 and TRBJ1-1, with D maybe TRBD1 (5 bases). Germline CDR1 SGHVS, CDR2 FQNEAQ. V shed 5 bases and J shed 0 bases, with 25 bases lying between them. This CDR3 has 19 amino acids. CDR3 loop: CASSRFPRFWGFMNTEAFF. CDR3 DNA sequence: TGTGCCAGCAGCCGTTTTCCACGGTTTTGGGGGTTCATGAACACTGAAGCTTTCTTT. Looking up the rest from reference TRBV7-8 and TRBJ1-1 gives the full variable domain: GAGVSQSPRYKVAKRGQDVALRCDPISGHVSLFWYQQALGQGPEFLTYFQNEAQLDKSGLPSDRFFAERPEGSVSTLKIQRTQQEDSAVYLCASSRFPRFWGFMNTEAFFGQGTRLTVV.

The rearrangement joins TRBV19 to TRBJ2-5, with D perhaps matching TRBD2 (6 bases). V was pared by 8 bases and J by 5 bases, with 15 bases between. CDR1 and CDR2 (germline): LNHDA, SQIVND (reference sequence). The CDR3 consists of 13 residues. The CDR3 region is CASGGVLGETQYF. CDR3 DNA sequence: TGTGCCAGTGGAGGGGTGTTGGGCGAGACCCAGTACTTC.

This clonotype has just a few counts. V is TRBV18 and J is TRBJ1-1; possibly TRBD1 for D (5 bases). Germline V gene data show CDR1 as KGHSH and CDR2 as LQKENI. Trimming cost V 2 bases and J 1 base, with 5 bases left between them. CDR3 length: 13 amino acids. The CDR3 loop reads CASSPGANTEAFF. In DNA form, the CDR3 reads TGTGCCAGCTCACCAGGGGCGAACACTGAAGCTTTCTTT.

The chain joins TRBV9 to TRBJ1-2, with D possibly matching TRBD1 (5 bases). Per germline, CDR1 SGDLS and CDR2 YYNGEE. CDR3 length: 16 residues. V was pared by 4 bases and J by 1 base, with 17 bases between. The CDR3 DNA sequence: TGTGCCAGCAGCCCTCGCCGGGACCTCTTTAACTATGGCTACACCTTC. Translating gives CASSPRRDLFNYGYTF.

The rearrangement joins TRBV2 to TRBJ2-1, with D unclear. Germline CDR1 SNHLY, CDR2 FYNNEI. The CDR3 loop spans 14 amino acids. V was cut by 4 bases and J by 1 base, with 8 bases left in between. The CDR3, as DNA: TGTGCCAGCAGTGTCTTTGGGTCCTACAATGAGCAGTTCTTC. Its translation: CASSVFGSYNEQFF.

This clonotype was counted at least ten times. This chain uses TRBV27 with TRBJ2-7, with 8 bases that match TRBD1. V lost 3 bases and J lost 3; bases outside the gene matches: 7. Looked up from germline, CDR1 is MNHEY and CDR2 is SMNVEV (reference sequence). CDR3 length equals 15 residues. This CDR3 reads CASSLKNRGFYEQYF. The CDR3 region has the DNA TGTGCCAGCAGTTTGAAAAACAGGGGGTTCTACGAGCAGTACTTC.

The rearrangement links TRBV14 to TRBJ2-3; no clear D. The germline CDR1 and CDR2 sequences are SGHDN and FVKESK. Trimming took 3 bases from V and 0 from J, leaving 10 bases between them. The CDR3 extends over 15 amino acids. Written as DNA, the CDR3 is TGTGCCAGCAGCCATGCGGAAACTAGCACAGATACGCAGTATTTT. Translating gives CASSHAETSTDTQYF. The full variable domain, rest sourced from reference TRBV14 and TRBJ2-3, is EAGVTQFPSHSVIEKGQTVTLRCDPISGHDNLYWYRRVMGKEIKFLLHFVKESKQDESGMPNNRFLAERTGGTYSTLKVQPAELEDSGVYFCASSHAETSTDTQYFGPGTRLTVL.

This clonotype has ten or more counts. The genes are TRBV20-1 and TRBJ1-6; 7 bases fit TRBD1. Looked up from germline, CDR1 is DFQATT and CDR2 is SNEGSKA (reference sequence). The CDR3 loop spans 14 amino acids. With V trimmed by 3 bases and J by 7 bases, 6 bases remained unmatched. CDR3 protein: CSASLSRGNSPLHF. The CDR3 DNA sequence: TGCAGTGCTAGTCTATCCAGGGGGAATTCACCCCTCCACTTT.